These 17 T cell receptor beta chains share one sample of origin, sequenced in a study of shared clonotypes between healthy human individuals. TCRdb's table, derived via immunoSEQ multiplex PCR, lists solely in-frame clones and lacks some. The sample lists about 2.4 million clones, approximately 90% occurring once. The sequenced material came from naive CD4+ T cells sorted from blood. Specified subset: CD45RA+ positively selected. The receptors come from a man in his late teens or twenties in good health.

Concerning this clone: This sample includes further DNA sequences coding for the same CDR3. The gene calls are TRBV6-5 and TRBJ1-1; D is ambiguous. Trimming took off 5 bases at V and 1 base at J, with 8 bases between the two ends. The CDR3 is 13 residues long. The V gene's germline CDR1 is MNHEY and CDR2 SVGAGI. The DNA for the CDR3 is TGTGCCAGCAGTGCCACAGAGAACACTGAAGCTTTCTTT. Its translation: CASSATENTEAFF.

This rearrangement joins TRBV7-2 to TRBJ2-3, with 10 positions matching TRBD1. Germline V gene lookup returns CDR1 SGHTA and CDR2 FQGNSA. The CDR3 runs 15 residues. The V gene end was trimmed by 5 bases and the J gene end by 4 bases; junction bases not matched to a gene: 6. The CDR3: CASSRDRGFSDTQYF. Written as DNA, the CDR3 is TGTGCCAGCAGCCGGGACAGGGGTTTTTCAGATACGCAGTATTTT.

This clone was observed once. The same CDR3 can be traced to other DNA sequences in this sample. The chain combines TRBV5-1 with TRBJ2-5, with D unresolved. V was cut by 3 bases and J by 3 bases, with 3 bases left in between. This CDR3 is built from 11 residues. Germline V CDR1 and CDR2: SGHRS, YFSETQ. CDR3 residues: CASSWKETQYF. Here the CDR3 DNA reads TGCGCCAGCAGCTGGAAAGAGACCCAGTACTTC.

Regarding this clone: At the DNA level, this CDR3 is encoded by other sequences in the same sample as well. This chain uses TRBV30 with TRBJ2-1; D tentatively reads TRBD1 or TRBD2 (5 bases each). The CDR3 has 11 amino acids. Germline V CDR1 and CDR2: GTSNPN, SVGIG (reference sequence). Trimming removed 3 bases at V and 7 bases at J, with 7 bases between. The CDR3 coding sequence is TGTGCCTGGAGCGGGGCGAATGAGCAGTTCTTC. Translated: CAWSGANEQFF.

On this clone itself: This sample includes further DNA sequences coding for the same CDR3. This sequence joins TRBV6-5 and TRBJ2-7; 9 nucleotides match TRBD2. The CDR3 spans 15 residues. V gave up 0 bases and J gave up 3 bases; unmatched junction bases: 3. Germline assignment: CDR1 MNHEY and CDR2 SVGAGI. CDR3 sequence (DNA): TGTGCCAGCAGTTACTCGGCGGGGGGGGACTACGAGCAGTACTTC. Translated, it gives CASSYSAGGDYEQYF.

The gene calls are TRBV21-1 and TRBJ2-1; TRBD2, the table's D call, lacks a check against the DNA. TRBV21-1 is listed as a pseudogene. The CDR3 contains 15 residues. The CDR3 DNA reads TGTGCCAGCCCATTCTGCGGGAGGGCCAATAATGAGCAGTTCTTC. Its protein product is CASPFCGRANNEQFF.

The chain has TRBV19 and TRBJ2-3; D remains unclear. Per the germline V gene, CDR1 is LNHDA and CDR2 is SQIVND (reference sequence). This CDR3 comprises 15 residues. Trimming cost V 4 bases and J 2 bases, with 13 bases left between them. The CDR3 is CASSRSDGFTDTQYF. DNA for the CDR3: TGTGCCAGTAGTAGGTCAGACGGATTCACAGATACGCAGTATTTT. Supplemented by reference TRBV19 and TRBJ2-3, the full variable domain reads DGGITQSPKYLFRKEGQNVTLSCEQNLNHDAMYWYRQDPGQGLRLIYYSQIVNDFQKGDIAEGYSVSREKKESFPLTVTSAQKNPTAFYLCASSRSDGFTDTQYFGPGTRLTVL.

The chain uses TRBV15 and TRBJ1-4, with D hard to call. The V end was cut by 1 base, the J end by 4 bases, with 4 bases between. Germline CDR1 is LNHNV and CDR2 is YYDKDF (reference sequence). The CDR3 has 13 residues. CDR3 loop: CATSRVVNEKLFF. The CDR3 coding sequence is TGTGCCACCAGCAGAGTAGTTAATGAAAAACTGTTTTTT.

The chain is built from TRBV15 and TRBJ1-3, with a tentative D call TRBD1 (5 bases). CDR1 LNHNV and CDR2 YYDKDF come from the germline V gene (reference sequence). CDR3 size: 12 residues. Deletions cut 5 bases from V and 9 bases from J, with 11 bases between. The DNA for the CDR3 is TGTGCCACCAGCCCAGACCAGGGCACCATATATTTT. It codes for CATSPDQGTIYF.

V and J are TRBV29-1 and TRBJ2-7; 10 nucleotides match TRBD1. Germline assignment: CDR1 SQVTM and CDR2 ANQGSEA. This CDR3 is 15 amino acids long. The V and J ends lost 4 bases and 2 bases, in that order; junction bases with no gene match: 8. DNA of the CDR3: TGCAGCGTTGTGGCCTCCGGGACAGGGGCCTACGAGCAGTACTTC. Its translation is CSVVASGTGAYEQYF.

The chain recombines TRBV28 with TRBJ1-3; the match to TRBD1 covers 7 bases. V lost 3 bases to trimming and J lost 0 bases; unmatched junction nucleotides: 5. This CDR3 spans 16 amino acids. The germline CDR1 and CDR2 sequences are MDHEN and SYDVKM. CDR3 sequence: CASSLGGGSSGNTIYF. For the CDR3, the DNA is TGTGCCAGCAGTTTGGGAGGGGGCTCCTCTGGAAACACCATATATTTT.

This chain links TRBV5-6 with TRBJ1-2; D gene ambiguous. Germline assignment: CDR1 SGHDT and CDR2 YYEEEE. The CDR3 runs 14 residues. V was shortened by 3 bases and J by 1 base, with 10 bases between the two germline ends. Written as DNA, the CDR3 is TGTGCCAGCAGCTCATTGGACGGTAACTATGGCTACACCTTC. Its protein product is CASSSLDGNYGYTF.

V usage is TRBV29-1 and J usage is TRBJ1-2; 8 positions match TRBD1. This CDR3 has 13 amino acids. Trimming cost V 6 bases and J 8 bases; bases outside gene matches: 11. The germline V gene encodes CDR1 SQVTM and CDR2 ANQGSEA. The CDR3 region has the DNA TGCAGCGTGGGAGACAGGGGAGTGTGGGGCTACACCTTC. It translates to CSVGDRGVWGYTF. The full variable domain, its missing parts supplied by reference TRBV29-1 and TRBJ1-2, is SAVISQKPSRDICQRGTSLTIQCQVDSQVTMMFWYRQQPGQSLTLIATANQGSEATYESGFVIDKFPISRPNLTFSTLTVSNMSPEDSSIYLCSVGDRGVWGYTFGSGTRLTVV.

This clone occurred once. The chain has TRBV6-5 and TRBJ2-2; TRBD2 aligns across 11 bases. The CDR3 consists of 15 residues. Trimming took 4 bases from V and 6 from J; bases not matched to a gene: 4. Germline V gives CDR1 MNHEY, CDR2 SVGAGI. The CDR3 DNA follows: TGTGCCAGCAGTTTAGCGGGGGGGCCGGCCGGGGAGCTGTTTTTT. It codes for CASSLAGGPAGELFF.

The J gene is TRBJ1-1, the V gene TRBV9; the D gene is possibly TRBD1 (5 bases). Germline V lookup: CDR1 SGDLS, CDR2 YYNGEE. V was cut by 0 bases and J by 6 bases, with 15 bases left in between. The CDR3 totals 15 residues. The CDR3 loop is CASSVAIGGAAEAFF. CDR3 bases: TGTGCCAGCAGCGTAGCAATTGGAGGGGCCGCTGAAGCTTTCTTT.

The rearrangement uses TRBV6-5 and TRBJ2-1; 9 nucleotides align to TRBD2. This CDR3 is 16 amino acids long. Germline CDR1 and CDR2: MNHEY and SVGAGI. V was pared by 2 bases and J by 7 bases, with 9 bases of the junction left unmatched. The CDR3 reads CASSYASGTPGNEQFF. The CDR3 bases are TGTGCCAGCAGTTACGCTAGCGGGACCCCAGGAAATGAGCAGTTCTTC.

This clone has only one observation. The rearrangement uses TRBV7-9 and TRBJ1-6; D call uncertain. Trimming removed 4 bases at V and 6 bases at J, with 10 bases between. CDR3 size: 14 residues. Germline assignment: CDR1 SEHNR and CDR2 FQNEAQ (reference sequence). This CDR3 is CASSSPVSNSPLHF. CDR3 nucleotide sequence: TGTGCCAGCAGCTCACCGGTTTCTAATTCACCCCTCCACTTT.